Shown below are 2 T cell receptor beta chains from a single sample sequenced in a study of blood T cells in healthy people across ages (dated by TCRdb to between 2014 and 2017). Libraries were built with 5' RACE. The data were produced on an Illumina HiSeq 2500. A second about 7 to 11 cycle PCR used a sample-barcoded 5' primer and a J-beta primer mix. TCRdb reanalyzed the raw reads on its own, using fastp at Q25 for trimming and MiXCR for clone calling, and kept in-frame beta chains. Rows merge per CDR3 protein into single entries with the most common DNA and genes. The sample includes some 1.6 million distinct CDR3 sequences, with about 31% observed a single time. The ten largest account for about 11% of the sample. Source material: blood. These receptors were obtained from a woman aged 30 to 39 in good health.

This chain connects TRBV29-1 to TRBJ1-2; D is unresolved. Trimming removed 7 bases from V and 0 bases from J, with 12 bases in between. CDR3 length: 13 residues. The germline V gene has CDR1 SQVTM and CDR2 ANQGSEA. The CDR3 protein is CSARLLTNYGYTF. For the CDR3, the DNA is TGCAGCGCCAGACTGCTAACTAACTATGGCTACACCTTC. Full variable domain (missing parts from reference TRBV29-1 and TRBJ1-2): SAVISQKPSRDICQRGTSLTIQCQVDSQVTMMFWYRQQPGQSLTLIATANQGSEATYESGFVIDKFPISRPNLTFSTLTVSNMSPEDSSIYLCSARLLTNYGYTFGSGTRLTVV.

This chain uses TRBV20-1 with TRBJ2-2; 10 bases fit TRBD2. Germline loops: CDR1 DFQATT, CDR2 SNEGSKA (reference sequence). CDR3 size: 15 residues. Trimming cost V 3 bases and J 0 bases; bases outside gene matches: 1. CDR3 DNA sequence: TGCAGTGCTAGTAGCGGGGGGACGAACACCGGGGAGCTGTTTTTT. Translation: CSASSGGTNTGELFF.